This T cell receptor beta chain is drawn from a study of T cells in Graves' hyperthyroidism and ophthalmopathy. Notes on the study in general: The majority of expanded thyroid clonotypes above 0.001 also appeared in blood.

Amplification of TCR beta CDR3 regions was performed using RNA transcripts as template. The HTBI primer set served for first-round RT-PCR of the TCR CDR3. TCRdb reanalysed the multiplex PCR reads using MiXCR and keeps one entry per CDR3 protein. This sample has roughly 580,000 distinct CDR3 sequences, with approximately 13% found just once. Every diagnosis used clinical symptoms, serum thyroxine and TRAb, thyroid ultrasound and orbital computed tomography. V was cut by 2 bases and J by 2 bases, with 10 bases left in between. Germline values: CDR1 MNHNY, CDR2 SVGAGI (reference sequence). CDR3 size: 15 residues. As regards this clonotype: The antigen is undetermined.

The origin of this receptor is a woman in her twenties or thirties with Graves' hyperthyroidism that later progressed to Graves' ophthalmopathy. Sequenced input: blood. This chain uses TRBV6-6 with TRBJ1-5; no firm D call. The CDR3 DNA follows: TGTGCCAGCAGTTACACGTTCGGGGGCAATCAGCCCCAGCATTTT. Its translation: CASSYTFGGNQPQHF.